This TCR beta chain was retrieved from a study of CD8+ T cells in alopecia areata. Looking at the study overall: Approximately 7-10-week-old female C3H/HeJ mice were grafted with skin from spontaneously alopecic approximately 6-12-month-old C3H/HeJ graft donors.

Cells pooled from cutaneous lymph nodes were sorted on CD4, CD8alpha, NKG2D, NKG2ACE and other markers. Regarding this clone: The antigen is not known. The gene symbols are mouse symbols.

Sequencing used cDNA as its template, made by extracting RNA and reverse transcribing it. Generated by immunoSEQ multiplex PCR, the TCRdb table keeps only in-frame clones and is missing some. This table holds 250,000 or so clones with no singletons; the top ten claim approximately 1.2%. Points from the study as a whole: Lesional scalp, notably in alopecia totalis/universalis, had clonality above that of normal scalp. Sequencing of scalp samples also includes resident alphabeta T cells from normal skin. Possibly because of HLA-related factors, TCR sharing was less clear across patients than in mice.

Sequences were obtained from CD4+ T cells sorted from a lymph node. This clonotype was obtained from a C3H/HeJ mouse with alopecia areata. As its MHC haplotype, the strain has H2-k.

The covered CDR3 bases are TGTGCCAGCAGTATGAGGGGCTCCTAT. Translating gives CASSMRGSY. The whole CDR3 protein is CASSMRGSYEQYF. The chain recombines TRBV19 with TRBJ2-7; TRBD1 might be the D (5 bases). From the germline J gene comes the end of the CDR3, since the read stops 4 residues before it. Trimming took off 2 bases at V and 0 bases at J, with 6 bases between the two ends. This CDR3 has 13 residues. Germline V lookup: CDR1 FNHDT, CDR2 SITEND (reference sequence).